The 15 T cell receptor beta chains below all came from one sample that was sequenced in a study of blood T cell repertoires in COVID-19. Only in-frame clones appear in the TCRdb table, and some are missing; sequencing was by immunoSEQ multiplex PCR. The repertoire holds about 250,000 clones, about nine tenths seen once, with around 15% in the top ten. Sequencing was performed on PBMCs or T cells enriched from blood (not recorded which). The source of these receptors is a man aged 18 to 30 who had recovered from COVID-19.

The rearrangement links TRBV5-8 to TRBJ2-3; 7 bases are a match to TRBD2. CDR3 length: 16 residues. Germline values: CDR1 SGHTS, CDR2 YDEGEE. Trimming cost V 0 bases and J 0 bases; bases outside gene matches: 4. The CDR3: CASSLAGGTSTDTQYF. Here the CDR3 DNA reads TGTGCCAGCAGCTTGGCGGGGGGAACAAGCACAGATACGCAGTATTTT.

This clone has a count of ten or more. The rearrangement joins TRBV5-4 to TRBJ2-2; D is undetermined. Germline V lookup: CDR1 SGHNT, CDR2 YYREEE (reference sequence). Trimming stripped 4 bases from V and 1 base from J, with 11 bases between. The CDR3 runs 15 residues. For the CDR3, the DNA is TGTGCCAGCAGCGTTAGTCTAGGGAACACCGGGGAGCTGTTTTTT. It specifies CASSVSLGNTGELFF.

This clone was seen a single time. The chain combines TRBV19 with TRBJ1-6; 9 nucleotides match TRBD1. Germline V CDR1 and CDR2: LNHDA, SQIVND (reference sequence). V was clipped by 7 bases and J by 7 bases; unmatched bases: 5. The CDR3 is 14 residues long. The chain's CDR3 is CASTLTGGNSPLHF. The CDR3, as DNA: TGTGCCAGTACTCTGACAGGGGGAAATTCACCCCTCCACTTT.

The V call is TRBV2, the J call TRBJ2-3, with 9 bases matching TRBD2. This CDR3 spans 16 amino acids. The germline CDR1 and CDR2 sequences are SNHLY and FYNNEI. V lost 7 bases and J lost 6; bases outside the gene matches: 14. CDR3 loop: CASTTLAGPYVDTQYF. The CDR3 nucleotides read TGTGCCAGCACAACCCTAGCGGGGCCCTATGTGGATACGCAGTATTTT.

V usage is TRBV19 and J usage is TRBJ2-7, with D uncertain. Germline V gene lookup returns CDR1 LNHDA and CDR2 SQIVND (reference sequence). V was clipped by 3 bases and J by 0 bases, with 9 bases between them. The CDR3 loop spans 14 amino acids. CDR3 nucleotide sequence: TGTGCCAGTAGTATCGGTGAGAGCTCCTACGAGCAGTACTTC. It encodes CASSIGESSYEQYF.

The V and J genes are TRBV10-3 and TRBJ1-1, with 9 bases that match TRBD1. The CDR3 sequence is 14 residues long. CDR1 is ENHRY and CDR2 is SYGVKD in the germline V gene. V shed 3 bases and J 2 bases; nucleotides not matched to a gene: 1. The CDR3 region has the DNA TGTGCCATCAGTGAACAGGGGGCAAACACTGAAGCTTTCTTT. This translates into CAISEQGANTEAFF.

The CDR3 sequence: CASSLGHTYNEQFF. In DNA, the CDR3 is TGTGCCAGCAGCTTAGGTCACACCTACAATGAGCAGTTCTTC. The V call is TRBV13, the J call TRBJ2-1; no reliable D call. Germline V gene sequence: CDR1 PRHDT, CDR2 FYEKMQ (reference sequence). The CDR3 loop spans 14 amino acids. The ends were cut back, 0 bases at V and 2 bases at J, with 5 bases in the middle.

A note on this clone: A junction boundary mismatches the germline segment, possibly from a read error. This chain joins TRBV7-7 and TRBJ2-1, with TRBD2 matching over 15 bases. Per the germline V gene, CDR1 is SSHAT and CDR2 is FNYEAQ (reference sequence). The CDR3 totals 15 residues. This CDR3 reads CASSPGLAGGGEQFF. CDR3 in DNA: TGTGCTAGCAGCCCCGGACTAGCGGGAGGGGGTGAGCAGTTCTTC.

CDR3 coding DNA: TGTGCCATCAGCCCCAACAGGGGGAATGAGCAGTTCTTC. Amino acid sequence: CAISPNRGNEQFF. This chain uses TRBV10-3 with TRBJ2-1, with TRBD1 matching 8 bases. The CDR3 is 13 residues long. With V trimmed by 6 bases and J by 7 bases, 5 bases remained unmatched. Germline CDR1 ENHRY, CDR2 SYGVKD.

The chain recombines TRBV7-3 with TRBJ2-3; a possible D gene is TRBD1 (5 bases). Trimming took 8 bases from V and 5 from J, leaving 17 bases between them. The CDR3 spans 14 residues. The V gene's germline CDR1 is SGHTA and CDR2 FQGTGA. CDR3 DNA sequence: TGTGCCAGCTCGGACCCAAGGGGTGGAGATACGCAGTATTTT. It encodes CASSDPRGGDTQYF.

The chain has TRBV5-4 and TRBJ1-4; 8 bases agree with TRBD1. J was trimmed by 4 bases and V by 3 bases; bases with no gene match: 2. In germline, CDR1 is SGHNT, CDR2 YYREEE (reference sequence). This CDR3 region has 14 residues. The CDR3 coding sequence is TGTGCCAGCAGCTCCGGACAGGGTAATGAAAAACTGTTTTTT. As protein: CASSSGQGNEKLFF.

The chain combines TRBV10-3 with TRBJ2-7; 7 nucleotides line up with TRBD2. V dropped 0 bases and J dropped 0; count of bases not matched to a gene: 11. CDR1 and CDR2 from the germline V gene are ENHRY and SYGVKD. This CDR3 has 18 amino acids. For the CDR3, the DNA is TGTGCCATCAGTGAGTCTCCCCCCATCGGGGGGAACTCCTACGAGCAGTACTTC. Translating gives CAISESPPIGGNSYEQYF.

The chain joins TRBV2 to TRBJ2-7, with TRBD2 as a possible D gene (6 bases). The length of the CDR3 is 12 residues. Trimming removed 3 bases at V and 13 bases at J, with 16 bases between. Germline V gives CDR1 SNHLY, CDR2 FYNNEI. The CDR3 nucleotides read TGTGCCAGCAGTGACGGGAGCAGCCCCGGATACTTC. Protein product: CASSDGSSPGYF.

This chain joins TRBV3-1 (or the pseudogene TRBV3-2) and TRBJ2-3, with 12 positions matching TRBD2. The V and J ends lost 5 bases and 4 bases, in that order; junction bases with no gene match: 7. Germline assignment: CDR1 LGHDT and CDR2 YNNKEL (reference sequence). CDR3 size: 16 residues. The CDR3 DNA reads as TGTGCCAGCAGCATTGGTCTAGCGGGGGGGGCAGATACGCAGTATTTT. Translating gives CASSIGLAGGADTQYF.

The chain combines TRBV7-2 with TRBJ2-7, with 7 nucleotides matching TRBD2. The J segment lost 3 bases and the V segment lost 1 base, leaving 3 bases of the junction unmatched. The germline V gene has CDR1 SGHTA and CDR2 FQGNSA. The CDR3 is 14 amino acids. CDR3 sequence: CASSLGTRDYEQYF. In DNA form, the CDR3 reads TGTGCCAGCAGCTTAGGGACTAGGGACTACGAGCAGTACTTC.